This T cell receptor beta chain was captured by sequencing in a study of shared clonotypes between healthy human individuals. Study-wide findings and caveats: Larger estimated richness was generally seen in naive subsets than in memory subsets.

To note about this clone: Antigen: not known.

The CDR3 contains 13 residues. Germline CDR1 and CDR2: GTSNPN and SVGIG (reference sequence). V trimming: 3 bases; J trimming: 4 bases; junction bases outside the gene matches: 5. Sequencing was performed with immunoSEQ multiplex PCR; in TCRdb, only in-frame clones are kept and a portion is missing. The sample yields some 2.1 million clones, just under 95% seen once. Positive CCR7 selection of CD45RO-negative cells yielded the naive CD8 cells, and terminally differentiated effector memory CD45RA+ cells were excluded. The clonotype originates from a man younger than 35 in good health. Some clones in this sample may be carry-over from other donors' samples. This chain joins TRBV30 and TRBJ1-2, with TRBD1 matching over 7 bases. Sequencing was performed on naive CD8+ T cells from PBMCs. CDR3 sequence (DNA): TGTGCCTGGAGCCTGGACAGGAGCTATGGCTACACCTTC. Its translation: CAWSLDRSYGYTF. The full variable domain, rest sourced from reference TRBV30 and TRBJ1-2, is SQTIHQWPATLVQPVGSPLSLECTVEGTSNPNLYWYRQAAGRGLQLLFYSVGIGQISSEVPQNLSASRPQDRQFILSSKKLLLSDSGFYLCAWSLDRSYGYTFGSGTRLTVV.